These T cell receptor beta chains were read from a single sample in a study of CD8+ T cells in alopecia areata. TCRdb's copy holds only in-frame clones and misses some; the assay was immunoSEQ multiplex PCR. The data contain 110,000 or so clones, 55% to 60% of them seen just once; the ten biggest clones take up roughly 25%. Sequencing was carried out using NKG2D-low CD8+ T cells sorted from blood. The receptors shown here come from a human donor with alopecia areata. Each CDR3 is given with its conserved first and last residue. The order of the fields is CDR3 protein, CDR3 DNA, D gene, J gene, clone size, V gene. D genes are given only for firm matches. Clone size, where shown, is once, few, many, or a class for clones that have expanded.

CDR3aa: CASSLEGQGGDQPQHF
CDR3nt: TGTGCCAGCAGCTTAGAGGGACAGGGAGGGGATCAGCCCCAGCATTTT
d_gene: TRBD1
j_gene: TRBJ1-5
abundance: .
v_gene: TRBV7-8

CDR3aa: CASSLTGFNQPQHF
CDR3nt: TGCGCCAGCAGCTTGACAGGGTTCAATCAGCCCCAGCATTTT
d_gene: .
j_gene: TRBJ1-5
abundance: once
v_gene: TRBV5-1

CDR3aa: CASSRTQRDSTDTQYF
CDR3nt: TGTGCCAGCAGCCGCACTCAACGGGACAGCACAGATACGCAGTATTTT
d_gene: .
j_gene: TRBJ2-3
abundance: .
v_gene: TRBV7-9

CDR3aa: CSVVPGGRYQETQYF
CDR3nt: TGCAGCGTTGTCCCGGGCGGGAGGTACCAAGAGACCCAGTACTTC
d_gene: TRBD2
j_gene: TRBJ2-5
abundance: .
v_gene: TRBV29-1

CDR3aa: CASSQILETQYF
CDR3nt: TGTGCCAGCAGTCAAATATTAGAGACCCAGTACTTC
d_gene: .
j_gene: TRBJ2-5
abundance: .
v_gene: TRBV28

CDR3aa: CATEGSAQGVGEQYF
CDR3nt: TGTGCCACGGAGGGGTCGGCACAGGGGGTAGGCGAGCAGTACTTC
d_gene: TRBD1
j_gene: TRBJ2-7
abundance: .
v_gene: TRBV7-9

CDR3aa: CASSQEWDRANEQFF
CDR3nt: TGTGCCAGCAGCCAAGAGTGGGACAGGGCCAATGAGCAGTTCTTC
d_gene: TRBD1
j_gene: TRBJ2-1
abundance: medium-sized
v_gene: TRBV14

CDR3aa: CASSSTYEQYF
CDR3nt: TGTGCCAGCAGTTCCACCTACGAGCAGTACTTC
d_gene: .
j_gene: TRBJ2-7
abundance: .
v_gene: TRBV28

CDR3aa: CASSLGTGNTEAFF
CDR3nt: TGTGCCAGCAGCTTAGGCACAGGGAACACTGAAGCTTTCTTT
d_gene: .
j_gene: TRBJ1-1
abundance: few
v_gene: TRBV7-6

CDR3aa: CASSPNTGEQYF
CDR3nt: TGTGCCAGCAGCCCCAACACGGGTGAGCAGTACTTC
d_gene: .
j_gene: TRBJ2-7
abundance: .
v_gene: TRBV9

CDR3aa: CASLSGRTYSNQPQHF
CDR3nt: TGTGCCAGCTTATCCGGAAGGACTTATAGCAATCAGCCCCAGCATTTT
d_gene: .
j_gene: TRBJ1-5
abundance: .
v_gene: TRBV6-6

CDR3aa: CASSAGTGGAETQYF
CDR3nt: TGTGCCAGCAGTGCCGGGACAGGGGGCGCAGAGACCCAGTACTTC
d_gene: TRBD1
j_gene: TRBJ2-5
abundance: few
v_gene: TRBV6-4

CDR3aa: CASSFGAAGELFF
CDR3nt: TGTGCCAGCAGTTTTGGAGCGGCCGGGGAGCTGTTTTTT
d_gene: .
j_gene: TRBJ2-2
abundance: .
v_gene: TRBV27

CDR3aa: CASSLTGGDPEQYF
CDR3nt: TGCGCCAGCAGCTTAACAGGGGGCGATCCCGAGCAGTACTTC
d_gene: TRBD1
j_gene: TRBJ2-7
abundance: .
v_gene: TRBV5-1

CDR3aa: CASSMGSSNQPQHF
CDR3nt: TGTGCCAGTAGTATGGGGTCTAGCAATCAGCCCCAGCATTTT
d_gene: .
j_gene: TRBJ1-5
abundance: .
v_gene: TRBV19

CDR3aa: CASSEGQGTDTQYF
CDR3nt: TGTGCCAGCAGTGAGGGACAGGGGACAGATACGCAGTATTTT
d_gene: TRBD1
j_gene: TRBJ2-3
abundance: .
v_gene: TRBV2

CDR3aa: CASSLGDEQYF
CDR3nt: TGTGCCAGCAGCTTAGGTGACGAGCAGTACTTC
d_gene: .
j_gene: TRBJ2-7
abundance: .
v_gene: TRBV13

CDR3aa: CASWGSRTGGTEAFF
CDR3nt: TGTGCCAGCTGGGGGTCCAGGACAGGGGGCACTGAAGCTTTCTTT
d_gene: TRBD1
j_gene: TRBJ1-1
abundance: once
v_gene: TRBV28

CDR3aa: CASSWTGGYTF
CDR3nt: TGTGCCAGCAGCTGGACAGGGGGCTACACCTTC
d_gene: TRBD1
j_gene: TRBJ1-2
abundance: .
v_gene: TRBV9

CDR3aa: CASSLAGQEVPKAFF
CDR3nt: TGCGCCAGCAGCTTGGCCGGACAGGAGGTACCGAAAGCTTTCTTT
d_gene: TRBD1
j_gene: TRBJ1-1
abundance: .
v_gene: TRBV5-1

CDR3aa: CASSQGRDPTTQETQYF
CDR3nt: TGCGCCAGCAGCCAAGGACGAGACCCAACGACTCAAGAGACCCAGTACTTC
d_gene: .
j_gene: TRBJ2-5
abundance: .
v_gene: TRBV5-1

CDR3aa: CASSERQDHF
CDR3nt: TGTGCCAGCAGTGAAAGGCAGGACCACTTC
d_gene: .
j_gene: TRBJ2-5
abundance: .
v_gene: TRBV6-1

CDR3aa: CASSFRGPNTEAFF
CDR3nt: TGTGCCAGCAGTTTCCGGGGCCCGAACACTGAAGCTTTCTTT
d_gene: .
j_gene: TRBJ1-1
abundance: .
v_gene: TRBV27

CDR3aa: CASSSWGTEAFF
CDR3nt: TGTGCCAGCAGCTCCTGGGGCACTGAAGCTTTCTTT
d_gene: .
j_gene: TRBJ1-1
abundance: .
v_gene: TRBV5-4

CDR3aa: CASSLSGGEQFF
CDR3nt: TGTGCCAGCAGCTTATCTGGAGGTGAGCAGTTCTTC
d_gene: .
j_gene: TRBJ2-1
abundance: .
v_gene: TRBV7-8

CDR3aa: CASSDSWDNEQFF
CDR3nt: TGTGCCAGCAGTGATTCCTGGGACAATGAGCAGTTCTTC
d_gene: .
j_gene: TRBJ2-1
abundance: few
v_gene: TRBV25-1

CDR3aa: CASSFSRSSYEQYF
CDR3nt: TGTGCCAGCAGTTTCTCCCGCAGCTCCTACGAGCAGTACTTC
d_gene: .
j_gene: TRBJ2-7
abundance: .
v_gene: TRBV27

CDR3aa: CAILQFDSYEQYF
CDR3nt: TGTGCCATCCTACAGTTCGACTCCTACGAGCAGTACTTC
d_gene: .
j_gene: TRBJ2-7
abundance: few
v_gene: TRBV2

CDR3aa: CASSEFTGPYEQYF
CDR3nt: TGTGCCAGCAGTGAATTCACAGGGCCCTACGAGCAGTACTTC
d_gene: .
j_gene: TRBJ2-7
abundance: .
v_gene: TRBV6-5

CDR3aa: CASRAWDSKNIQYF
CDR3nt: TGCGCCAGCAGAGCCTGGGACAGTAAAAACATTCAGTACTTC
d_gene: TRBD1
j_gene: TRBJ2-4
abundance: .
v_gene: TRBV10-1

CDR3aa: CASTPDPAPDTQYF
CDR3nt: TGTGCCAGCACCCCCGATCCAGCCCCAGATACGCAGTATTTT
d_gene: .
j_gene: TRBJ2-3
abundance: .
v_gene: TRBV9

CDR3aa: CASTFGHGYTF
CDR3nt: TGTGCCAGCACCTTCGGGCATGGCTACACCTTC
d_gene: .
j_gene: TRBJ1-2
abundance: .
v_gene: TRBV5-6

CDR3aa: CSVEEGHGYTF
CDR3nt: TGCAGCGTTGAGGAGGGGCATGGCTACACCTTC
d_gene: .
j_gene: TRBJ1-2
abundance: .
v_gene: TRBV29-1

CDR3aa: CASRGESGNTIYF
CDR3nt: TGTGCCAGCAGAGGGGAGTCTGGAAACACCATATATTTT
d_gene: .
j_gene: TRBJ1-3
abundance: .
v_gene: TRBV2

CDR3aa: CASSERGGIQPQHF
CDR3nt: TGTGCCAGCAGTGAAAGAGGGGGCATTCAGCCCCAGCATTTT
d_gene: TRBD1
j_gene: TRBJ1-5
abundance: once
v_gene: TRBV2

CDR3aa: CASSELGLESQETQYF
CDR3nt: TGTGCCAGCAGTGAACTGGGACTGGAGAGCCAAGAGACCCAGTACTTC
d_gene: .
j_gene: TRBJ2-5
abundance: .
v_gene: TRBV6-1

CDR3aa: CSAVTGGATGAFF
CDR3nt: TGCAGCGCTGTAACAGGGGGTGCTACCGGAGCTTTCTTT
d_gene: TRBD1
j_gene: TRBJ1-1
abundance: few
v_gene: TRBV29-1

CDR3aa: CASSPGVAGYLGEQYF
CDR3nt: TGTGCCAGCAGTCCCGGAGTAGCGGGATACCTAGGCGAGCAGTACTTC
d_gene: TRBD2
j_gene: TRBJ2-7
abundance: .
v_gene: TRBV28

CDR3aa: CASSQDKGDAGELFF
CDR3nt: TGCGCCAGCAGCCAAGATAAAGGGGACGCCGGGGAGCTGTTTTTT
d_gene: .
j_gene: TRBJ2-2
abundance: .
v_gene: TRBV4-1

CDR3aa: CASSLVQFSGELFF
CDR3nt: TGCGCCAGCAGCTTGGTACAGTTCAGCGGGGAGCTGTTTTTT
d_gene: .
j_gene: TRBJ2-2
abundance: .
v_gene: TRBV5-1

CDR3aa: CASSQDTGHRNYGYTF
CDR3nt: TGTGCCAGCAGCCAAGATACAGGACACCGAAACTATGGCTACACCTTC
d_gene: .
j_gene: TRBJ1-2
abundance: .
v_gene: TRBV14

CDR3aa: CASSPRGTSGIGANVLTF
CDR3nt: TGTGCCAGCAGCCCCCGGGGGACTAGCGGGATTGGGGCCAACGTCCTGACTTTC
d_gene: TRBD2
j_gene: TRBJ2-6
abundance: few
v_gene: TRBV13

CDR3aa: CASSYSSGRGHEQYF
CDR3nt: TGTGCCAGCAGCTACTCTAGCGGGAGGGGGCACGAGCAGTACTTC
d_gene: TRBD2
j_gene: TRBJ2-7
abundance: .
v_gene: TRBV7-9

CDR3aa: CSVEDGSGANVLTF
CDR3nt: TGCAGCGTTGAGGACGGGTCTGGGGCCAACGTCCTGACTTTC
d_gene: .
j_gene: TRBJ2-6
abundance: .
v_gene: TRBV29-1

CDR3aa: CASSGAGGAYEQYF
CDR3nt: TGCGCCAGCAGCGGAGCGGGGGGCGCCTACGAGCAGTACTTC
d_gene: TRBD2
j_gene: TRBJ2-7
abundance: .
v_gene: TRBV4-1

CDR3aa: CASSFRHSTEAFF
CDR3nt: TGTGCCAGCAGTTTTAGACACTCCACTGAAGCTTTCTTT
d_gene: .
j_gene: TRBJ1-1
abundance: .
v_gene: TRBV27

CDR3aa: CSVESSYTEAFF
CDR3nt: TGCAGCGTTGAGTCTAGTTACACTGAAGCTTTCTTT
d_gene: .
j_gene: TRBJ1-1
abundance: .
v_gene: TRBV29-1

CDR3aa: CASRYPFSSTEAFF
CDR3nt: TGTGCCAGCAGGTATCCTTTTTCGAGCACTGAAGCTTTCTTT
d_gene: .
j_gene: TRBJ1-1
abundance: few
v_gene: TRBV28

CDR3aa: CASSRGTGLGEQYF
CDR3nt: TGTGCCAGCAGCAGGGGGACCGGATTAGGGGAGCAGTACTTC
d_gene: .
j_gene: TRBJ2-7
abundance: .
v_gene: TRBV5-6

CDR3aa: CASSWDRGEQYF
CDR3nt: TGCGCCAGCAGCTGGGACAGGGGCGAGCAGTACTTC
d_gene: TRBD1
j_gene: TRBJ2-7
abundance: .
v_gene: TRBV5-1

CDR3aa: CASTLGPREYF
CDR3nt: TGTGCCAGCACCCTGGGGCCTCGGGAGTACTTC
d_gene: .
j_gene: TRBJ2-7
abundance: .
v_gene: TRBV28

CDR3aa: CASSLGSANEQFF
CDR3nt: TGTGCCAGCAGCTTAGGTTCTGCGAATGAGCAGTTCTTC
d_gene: .
j_gene: TRBJ2-1
abundance: .
v_gene: TRBV13

CDR3aa: CASSRWIAGGPETQYF
CDR3nt: TGTGCCAGCAGTAGGTGGATAGCGGGAGGGCCGGAGACCCAGTACTTC
d_gene: TRBD2
j_gene: TRBJ2-5
abundance: once
v_gene: TRBV27

CDR3aa: CASYGGIDTQYF
CDR3nt: TGTGCCAGCTATGGCGGGATAGATACGCAGTATTTT
d_gene: .
j_gene: TRBJ2-3
abundance: .
v_gene: TRBV2

CDR3aa: CATSRDAGGAETQYF
CDR3nt: TGTGCCACCAGCAGAGACGCGGGGGGAGCAGAGACCCAGTACTTC
d_gene: TRBD2
j_gene: TRBJ2-5
abundance: .
v_gene: TRBV15